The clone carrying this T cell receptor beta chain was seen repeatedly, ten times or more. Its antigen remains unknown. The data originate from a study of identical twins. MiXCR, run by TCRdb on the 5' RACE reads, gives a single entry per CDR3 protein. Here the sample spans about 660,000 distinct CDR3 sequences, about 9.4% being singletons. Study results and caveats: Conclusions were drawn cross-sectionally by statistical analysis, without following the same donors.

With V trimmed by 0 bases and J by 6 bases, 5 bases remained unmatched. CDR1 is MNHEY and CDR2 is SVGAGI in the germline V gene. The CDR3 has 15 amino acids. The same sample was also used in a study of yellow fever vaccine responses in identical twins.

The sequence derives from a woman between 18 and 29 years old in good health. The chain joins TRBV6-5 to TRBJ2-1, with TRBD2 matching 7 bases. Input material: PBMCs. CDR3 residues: CASSYSAGLSNEQFF. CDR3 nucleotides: TGTGCCAGCAGTTACTCAGCGGGGTTGAGCAATGAGCAGTTCTTC.